Listed below are T cell receptor beta chains from one sample, sequenced in a study of blood T cells in healthy people across ages. A single record per CDR3 protein comes from TCRdb applying MiXCR to the 5' RACE reads. The table records about 1.5 million distinct CDR3 sequences, roughly 40% of them present only once. Sequencing was performed on blood. The receptors stem from a woman aged 18-29 years in good health. The CDR3 runs from the conserved cysteine through the conserved F or W. A D gene is named only where the DNA matches it firmly. Size is stated for part of the rows, as once, few or many counts, or as a class when the clone is expanded.

d_call: NA; clone_size: NA; v_call: TRBV5-1; j_call: TRBJ2-5; cdr3_nt: TGCGCCAGCAGCTTGGATTCCTCAGGGAGACGGGAGACCCAGTACTTC; cdr3_aa: CASSLDSSGRRETQYF
d_call: NA; clone_size: once; v_call: TRBV3-1; j_call: TRBJ1-4; cdr3_nt: TGTGCCAGCAGCCTCAAAGCGGGGCATGAAAAACTGTTTTTT; cdr3_aa: CASSLKAGHEKLFF
d_call: NA; clone_size: NA; v_call: TRBV30; j_call: TRBJ1-5; cdr3_nt: TGTGCCTGGAGCCCCCAGGCTGGGGGCAATCAGCCCCAGCATTTT; cdr3_aa: CAWSPQAGGNQPQHF
d_call: NA; clone_size: NA; v_call: TRBV6-2/TRBV6-3; j_call: TRBJ2-1; cdr3_nt: TGTGCCAGCAGTCCTATGACCCTGGTCGACAATGAGCAGTTCTTC; cdr3_aa: CASSPMTLVDNEQFF
d_call: TRBD1; clone_size: NA; v_call: TRBV20-1; j_call: TRBJ1-2; cdr3_nt: TGCAGTGCTAGAGGGGGGACAGGGGGCGCGGGTAACTATGGCTACACCTTC; cdr3_aa: CSARGGTGGAGNYGYTF
d_call: NA; clone_size: NA; v_call: TRBV7-2; j_call: TRBJ2-6; cdr3_nt: TGTGCCAGCAGCTCAAGACCAGGGACTGGGGCCAACGTCCTGACTTTC; cdr3_aa: CASSSRPGTGANVLTF
d_call: NA; clone_size: few; v_call: TRBV20-1; j_call: TRBJ2-7; cdr3_nt: TGCAGTGCTAGAGGGCCCACCTCCTACGAGCAGTACTTC; cdr3_aa: CSARGPTSYEQYF
d_call: NA; clone_size: NA; v_call: TRBV11-2; j_call: TRBJ2-5; cdr3_nt: TGTGCCAGCAGCTTAGATCACGGGTGGGAGACCCAGTACTTC; cdr3_aa: CASSLDHGWETQYF
d_call: NA; clone_size: NA; v_call: TRBV10-3; j_call: TRBJ2-2; cdr3_nt: TGTGCCATCAGTGATCGGGACACTAACACCGGGGAGCTGTTTTTT; cdr3_aa: CAISDRDTNTGELFF
d_call: NA; clone_size: many; v_call: TRBV5-1; j_call: TRBJ2-5; cdr3_nt: TGTGCCAGCAGTTTTGGTCTACAAGAGACCCAGTACTTC; cdr3_aa: CASSFGLQETQYF
d_call: NA; clone_size: NA; v_call: TRBV19; j_call: TRBJ2-1; cdr3_nt: TGTGCCAGTAGTATAGGAGGGCGGCATAGTGAGCAGTTCTTC; cdr3_aa: CASSIGGRHSEQFF
d_call: TRBD2; clone_size: few; v_call: TRBV10-3; j_call: TRBJ2-1; cdr3_nt: TGTGCCATCTTAGCGGGCTGGGAGAATGAGCAGTTCTTC; cdr3_aa: CAILAGWENEQFF
d_call: NA; clone_size: NA; v_call: TRBV7-2; j_call: TRBJ2-7; cdr3_nt: TGTGCCAGCAGTTCCGGGACTCAGTCCGACGAGCAGTACTTC; cdr3_aa: CASSSGTQSDEQYF
d_call: NA; clone_size: NA; v_call: TRBV3-1; j_call: TRBJ2-5; cdr3_nt: TGTGCCAGCAGCCGAAGAGCGGGTTCTGAGACCCAGTACTTC; cdr3_aa: CASSRRAGSETQYF
d_call: NA; clone_size: once; v_call: TRBV20-1; j_call: TRBJ2-5; cdr3_nt: TGCAGTGCTAGAGTCAACAGGCAGGGAGAGACCCAGTACTTC; cdr3_aa: CSARVNRQGETQYF
d_call: TRBD1; clone_size: NA; v_call: TRBV12-3/TRBV12-4; j_call: TRBJ1-5; cdr3_nt: TGTGCCAGCAGCGCGACAGGGGAGGGTCAGCCCCAGCATTTT; cdr3_aa: CASSATGEGQPQHF
d_call: NA; clone_size: NA; v_call: TRBV7-9; j_call: TRBJ1-1; cdr3_nt: TGTGCCAGCAGCTTACTTACAGGTGGCACTGAAGCTTTCTTT; cdr3_aa: CASSLLTGGTEAFF
d_call: NA; clone_size: few; v_call: TRBV20-1; j_call: TRBJ1-1; cdr3_nt: TGCAGTGCTCGGGACGGAAATACGAACACTGAAGCTTTCTTT; cdr3_aa: CSARDGNTNTEAFF
d_call: NA; clone_size: few; v_call: TRBV7-2; j_call: TRBJ2-5; cdr3_nt: TGTGCCAGCAGCCCGGGACCCAGGGTCGATGAGCAGTACTTC; cdr3_aa: CASSPGPRVDEQYF
d_call: NA; clone_size: NA; v_call: TRBV28; j_call: TRBJ2-5; cdr3_nt: TGTGCCAGCAGTTTTCCGGGATTAGGGCAAGAGACCCAGTACTTC; cdr3_aa: CASSFPGLGQETQYF
d_call: TRBD2; clone_size: NA; v_call: TRBV7-2; j_call: TRBJ2-2; cdr3_nt: TGTGCCAGCAGCTTAGTAGCGGGAGTCCCCGGGGAGCTGTTTTTT; cdr3_aa: CASSLVAGVPGELFF
d_call: NA; clone_size: few; v_call: TRBV20-1; j_call: TRBJ2-1; cdr3_nt: TGCAGTGCTAGGAGTAGGAGTAGCTCCTACAATGAGCAGTTCTTC; cdr3_aa: CSARSRSSSYNEQFF
d_call: TRBD1; clone_size: NA; v_call: TRBV29-1; j_call: TRBJ2-7; cdr3_nt: TGCAGCGTTGAGGCGACAGGGTCCTACGAGCAGTACTTC; cdr3_aa: CSVEATGSYEQYF
d_call: NA; clone_size: NA; v_call: TRBV27; j_call: TRBJ2-5; cdr3_nt: TGTGCCAGCAGTTTAAGAAGAGGAGGGCAAGAGACCCAGTACTTC; cdr3_aa: CASSLRRGGQETQYF
d_call: NA; clone_size: NA; v_call: TRBV12-3/TRBV12-4; j_call: TRBJ2-1; cdr3_nt: TGTGCCAGCAGTTCCACCCAGTCCAATGAGCAGTTCTTC; cdr3_aa: CASSSTQSNEQFF
d_call: NA; clone_size: few; v_call: TRBV9; j_call: TRBJ2-5; cdr3_nt: TGTGCCAGCAGCCCCGGAATTGCAAACCAAGAGACCCAGTACTTC; cdr3_aa: CASSPGIANQETQYF
d_call: NA; clone_size: few; v_call: TRBV6-5; j_call: TRBJ2-7; cdr3_nt: TGTGCCAGCAGTTACGCCGACAAGGGCTTCTACGAGCAGTACTTC; cdr3_aa: CASSYADKGFYEQYF
d_call: NA; clone_size: few; v_call: TRBV7-9; j_call: TRBJ1-5; cdr3_nt: TGTGCCAGCAGCCTGCTGCACGGCGGGGGACCTCAGCCCCAGCATTTT; cdr3_aa: CASSLLHGGGPQPQHF
d_call: NA; clone_size: NA; v_call: TRBV6-6; j_call: TRBJ2-7; cdr3_nt: TGTGCCAGCAGTTATAATGGGGGATACGAGCAGTACTTC; cdr3_aa: CASSYNGGYEQYF
d_call: NA; clone_size: few; v_call: TRBV4-2; j_call: TRBJ2-7; cdr3_nt: TGTGCCAGCAGCCAAGAGTGGCACGAGGCGGGCGAGCAGTACTTC; cdr3_aa: CASSQEWHEAGEQYF
d_call: NA; clone_size: few; v_call: TRBV21-1; j_call: TRBJ2-1; cdr3_nt: TGTGCCAGCAGCGAACCTACCATAGCGGACTCGAATGAGCAGTTCTTC; cdr3_aa: CASSEPTIADSNEQFF
d_call: TRBD1; clone_size: NA; v_call: TRBV12-3/TRBV12-4; j_call: TRBJ1-2; cdr3_nt: TGTGCCAGCAGTTTGGGGACAGGGCCATACTATGGCTACACCTTC; cdr3_aa: CASSLGTGPYYGYTF
d_call: NA; clone_size: NA; v_call: TRBV6-6; j_call: TRBJ1-5; cdr3_nt: TGTGCCGGGGGGCTTACCAATCAGCCCCAGCATTTT; cdr3_aa: CAGGLTNQPQHF
d_call: TRBD1; clone_size: NA; v_call: TRBV5-1; j_call: TRBJ2-2; cdr3_nt: TGCGCCAGCAGCCCCTGGACAGGGTCGGCCGGGGAGCTGTTTTTT; cdr3_aa: CASSPWTGSAGELFF
d_call: NA; clone_size: NA; v_call: TRBV3-1; j_call: TRBJ2-5; cdr3_nt: TGTGCCAGCAGCTGGGACAGTATAGGAGGGGAGACCCAGTACTTC; cdr3_aa: CASSWDSIGGETQYF
d_call: NA; clone_size: NA; v_call: TRBV12-3/TRBV12-4; j_call: TRBJ2-3; cdr3_nt: TGTGCCAGCAGTGCCCTAGGGACCAGGGGCACGCAGTATTTT; cdr3_aa: CASSALGTRGTQYF
d_call: TRBD1; clone_size: few; v_call: TRBV20-1; j_call: TRBJ2-7; cdr3_nt: TGCAGTGCTTCTCTGTACAGGGGATCGTACGAGCAGTACTTC; cdr3_aa: CSASLYRGSYEQYF
d_call: TRBD1; clone_size: few; v_call: TRBV7-9; j_call: TRBJ2-3; cdr3_nt: TGTGCCAGCAGCTTAATTCCAGGACAGGGCCTAGATACGCAGTATTTT; cdr3_aa: CASSLIPGQGLDTQYF
d_call: NA; clone_size: NA; v_call: TRBV6-5; j_call: TRBJ2-5; cdr3_nt: TGTGCCAGCAGCAACACGCATGAGCAGTACTTC; cdr3_aa: CASSNTHEQYF
d_call: TRBD1; clone_size: NA; v_call: TRBV6-1; j_call: TRBJ2-5; cdr3_nt: TGTGCCAGCAGGACAGCAGGGGGCAGAGAGACCCAGTACTTC; cdr3_aa: CASRTAGGRETQYF
d_call: NA; clone_size: NA; v_call: TRBV24-1; j_call: TRBJ1-2; cdr3_nt: TGTGCCACCAGTGATCTGGGGGAAAAAAACTCGGGTAACTATGGCTACACCTTC; cdr3_aa: CATSDLGEKNSGNYGYTF
d_call: TRBD1; clone_size: NA; v_call: TRBV6-6; j_call: TRBJ1-3; cdr3_nt: TGTGCCAGCAGCCCAAGACAGGGGGCTAATGGAAACACCATATATTTT; cdr3_aa: CASSPRQGANGNTIYF
d_call: TRBD2; clone_size: NA; v_call: TRBV6-5; j_call: TRBJ2-5; cdr3_nt: TGTGCCAGCAGTTACTCGGGAGAGGGCGGGGGAGAGACCCAGTACTTC; cdr3_aa: CASSYSGEGGGETQYF
d_call: NA; clone_size: NA; v_call: TRBV6-2/TRBV6-3; j_call: TRBJ2-1; cdr3_nt: TGTGCCAGCAGTTACCCAGGTAGTTGGAGCTCCTACAATGAGCAGTTCTTC; cdr3_aa: CASSYPGSWSSYNEQFF
d_call: TRBD1; clone_size: NA; v_call: TRBV27; j_call: TRBJ1-6; cdr3_nt: TGTGCCAGCAGTTTATTCCCCCGACAGGGGTATAATTCACCCCTCCACTTT; cdr3_aa: CASSLFPRQGYNSPLHF
d_call: NA; clone_size: NA; v_call: TRBV14; j_call: TRBJ2-1; cdr3_nt: TGTGCCAGCAGCCCGGGAAGAACTTACAATGAGCAGTTCTTC; cdr3_aa: CASSPGRTYNEQFF
d_call: NA; clone_size: few; v_call: TRBV29-1; j_call: TRBJ2-7; cdr3_nt: TGCAGCGTTCCAGCCGGGTCCGAGCAGTACTTC; cdr3_aa: CSVPAGSEQYF
d_call: NA; clone_size: few; v_call: TRBV6-1; j_call: TRBJ2-3; cdr3_nt: TGTGCCAGCAGTGGGGTACGAGAGGCAGATACGCAGTATTTT; cdr3_aa: CASSGVREADTQYF
d_call: NA; clone_size: NA; v_call: TRBV15; j_call: TRBJ2-7; cdr3_nt: TGTGCCACCAGCAGACCCGGAATAACCTACGAGCAGTACTTC; cdr3_aa: CATSRPGITYEQYF
d_call: TRBD1; clone_size: NA; v_call: TRBV20-1; j_call: TRBJ2-7; cdr3_nt: TGCAGTGCTAGACCCGGGACAGGTTCCTACGAGCAGTACTTC; cdr3_aa: CSARPGTGSYEQYF
d_call: NA; clone_size: NA; v_call: TRBV12-3/TRBV12-4; j_call: TRBJ2-4; cdr3_nt: TGTGCCACCAGAAGCCGAGCCAAAAACATTCAGTACTTC; cdr3_aa: CATRSRAKNIQYF
d_call: NA; clone_size: NA; v_call: TRBV4-2; j_call: TRBJ2-5; cdr3_nt: TGTGCCAGCAGCTGGCCTGGCCACGAGACCCAGTACTTC; cdr3_aa: CASSWPGHETQYF
d_call: TRBD1; clone_size: few; v_call: TRBV20-1; j_call: TRBJ2-4; cdr3_nt: TGCAGTGCTAGAGGGGACAGAAGCCCTTATGATATTCAGTACTTC; cdr3_aa: CSARGDRSPYDIQYF